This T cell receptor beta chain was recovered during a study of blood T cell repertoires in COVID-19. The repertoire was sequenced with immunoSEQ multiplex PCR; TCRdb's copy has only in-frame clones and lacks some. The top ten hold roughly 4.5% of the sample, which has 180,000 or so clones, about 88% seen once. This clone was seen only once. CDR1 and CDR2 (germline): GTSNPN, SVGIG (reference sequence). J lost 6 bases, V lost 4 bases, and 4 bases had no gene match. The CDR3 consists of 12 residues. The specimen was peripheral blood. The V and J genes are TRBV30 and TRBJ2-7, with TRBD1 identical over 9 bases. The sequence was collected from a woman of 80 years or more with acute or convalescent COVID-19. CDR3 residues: CAWTEDRGEQYF. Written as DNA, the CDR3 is TGTGCCTGGACCGAGGACAGGGGCGAGCAGTACTTC.